Sequencing of this T cell receptor beta chain was carried out in a study of T cell changes during pregnancy in multiple sclerosis. Germline V gene data show CDR1 as LNHDA and CDR2 as SQIVND (reference sequence). V was cut by 6 bases and J by 3 bases, with 20 bases left in between. The CDR3 has 16 amino acids. The table came from immunoSEQ multiplex PCR; TCRdb's copy has only in-frame clones and leaves some out. The sample yields 41,000 or so clones, 80% to 90% seen once. The chain has TRBV19 and TRBJ1-2; perhaps TRBD1 as D (5 bases). The starting material was CD4+ T cells from peripheral blood mononuclear cells, obtained in the first trimester of pregnancy. This TCR was sampled from a female donor with multiple sclerosis, enrolled in a pregnancy study. The CDR3 sequence is CASSIPRQPVDYGYTF. Written as DNA, the CDR3 is TGTGCCAGTAGCATACCCCGACAGCCCGTGGACTATGGCTACACCTTC. Using reference TRBV19 and TRBJ1-2 for the parts outside the CDR3, the full variable domain is DGGITQSPKYLFRKEGQNVTLSCEQNLNHDAMYWYRQDPGQGLRLIYYSQIVNDFQKGDIAEGYSVSREKKESFPLTVTSAQKNPTAFYLCASSIPRQPVDYGYTFGSGTRLTVV.